The present entry profiles one T cell receptor (beta chain) with its context. It was during active infection that Seattle patients were enrolled and then longitudinally followed. This specimen comes from a study of blood T cell repertoires in COVID-19. In the study overall: Acute-phase and convalescent COVID-19 samples originated in the United States, Italy and Spain. Sources were T cells, B-cell-depleted T cells, or PBMCs; the material itself was cDNA or gDNA.

Study processing details: For nucleated cells, counts were estimated from reference gene primer amplification. TCRdb keeps only in-frame clones here, not all; method: immunoSEQ multiplex PCR. Clonal size and the V and J genes are those of that table, whereas D and trimming came from the DNA. The sample has 200,000 to 250,000 clones; 85% are singletons. Sequencing was performed on peripheral blood. This clonotype originated in a man in his forties or fifties with COVID-19, enrolled during active disease.

The CDR3 sequence is CASSEALPGGTGDEQYF. CDR3 coding DNA: TGTGCCAGCAGTGAAGCCCTCCCGGGGGGCACGGGTGACGAGCAGTACTTC. The rearrangement joins TRBV6-1 to TRBJ2-7; D possibly corresponds to TRBD2 (7 bases). Trimming stripped 0 bases from V and 5 bases from J, with 20 bases between. The CDR3 is made up of 17 amino acids. Germline V CDR1 and CDR2: MNHNS, SASEGT.